A selection of T cell receptor beta chains follows, all from one sample in a study of T cells in Graves' hyperthyroidism and ophthalmopathy. TCRdb re-called the multiplex PCR reads with MiXCR, one entry per CDR3 protein. The table lists about 640,000 distinct CDR3 sequences, less than 25% of them singletons. What was sequenced was blood. Receptor source: a man aged 30 to 39 with Graves' ophthalmopathy. The CDR3 runs from the conserved cysteine through the conserved F or W. The order of the fields is D gene, V gene, clone size, J gene, CDR3 protein, CDR3 DNA. The D gene is left open where the match is weak. The size field is filled for only some rows; it gives once, few, many or a size class.

d_call: -; v_call: TRBV7-6; clone_size: -; j_call: TRBJ2-5; cdr3_aa: CASSLVGSNQETQYF; cdr3_nt: TGTGCCAGCAGCTTAGTGGGCAGTAACCAAGAGACCCAGTACTTC
d_call: TRBD1; v_call: TRBV20-1; clone_size: many; j_call: TRBJ1-2; cdr3_aa: CSAREGQGLGGYTF; cdr3_nt: TGCAGTGCTAGAGAGGGACAGGGGCTCGGTGGCTACACCTTC
d_call: -; v_call: TRBV29-1; clone_size: few; j_call: TRBJ2-5; cdr3_aa: CSVYWVEETQYF; cdr3_nt: TGCAGCGTTTACTGGGTTGAGGAGACCCAGTACTTC
d_call: -; v_call: TRBV28; clone_size: -; j_call: TRBJ1-1; cdr3_aa: CAGGFANREAFF; cdr3_nt: TGTGCCGGCGGTTTTGCGAACCGTGAAGCTTTCTTT
d_call: -; v_call: TRBV27; clone_size: -; j_call: TRBJ1-5; cdr3_aa: CASSLGKYGQPQHF; cdr3_nt: TGTGCCAGCAGTTTAGGCAAGTACGGTCAGCCCCAGCATTTT
d_call: -; v_call: TRBV3-1; clone_size: -; j_call: TRBJ2-7; cdr3_aa: CASSGGAGGYEQYF; cdr3_nt: TGTGCCAGCAGCGGGGGGGCAGGGGGATACGAGCAGTACTTC
d_call: -; v_call: TRBV4-1; clone_size: few; j_call: TRBJ1-5; cdr3_aa: CASSQDMSGSSNQPQHF; cdr3_nt: TGCGCCAGCAGCCAAGATATGAGCGGGAGTAGCAATCAGCCCCAGCATTTT
d_call: TRBD2; v_call: TRBV4-1; clone_size: -; j_call: TRBJ2-1; cdr3_aa: CASSQEYTSGFYNERFF; cdr3_nt: TGCGCCAGCAGCCAAGAATACACTAGCGGATTCTACAATGAGCGGTTCTTC
d_call: TRBD2; v_call: TRBV4-2; clone_size: -; j_call: TRBJ2-3; cdr3_aa: CASSQASGRTSTDTQYF; cdr3_nt: TGTGCCAGCAGCCAAGCTAGCGGGAGGACTAGCACAGATACGCAGTATTTT
d_call: -; v_call: TRBV28; clone_size: many; j_call: TRBJ1-2; cdr3_aa: CASSLAQANYGYTF; cdr3_nt: TGTGCCAGCAGCCTGGCGCAAGCTAACTATGGCTACACCTTC
d_call: TRBD2; v_call: TRBV5-1; clone_size: many; j_call: TRBJ2-7; cdr3_aa: CASSLAPAGAYEQYF; cdr3_nt: TGCGCCAGCAGCTTGGCACCAGCGGGAGCCTACGAGCAGTACTTC
d_call: -; v_call: TRBV9; clone_size: few; j_call: TRBJ2-1; cdr3_aa: CASSVGSSTDNEQFF; cdr3_nt: TGTGCCAGCAGCGTAGGATCTAGCACGGACAATGAGCAGTTCTTC
d_call: TRBD1; v_call: TRBV6-7; clone_size: -; j_call: TRBJ2-7; cdr3_aa: CASSFPGQGSDEQYF; cdr3_nt: TGTGCCAGCAGTTTCCCCGGACAGGGGAGTGACGAGCAGTACTTC
d_call: -; v_call: TRBV4-1; clone_size: few; j_call: TRBJ2-7; cdr3_aa: CASSQDNEYYEQYF; cdr3_nt: TGCGCCAGCAGCCAAGATAACGAGTACTACGAGCAGTACTTC
d_call: TRBD1; v_call: TRBV12-3/TRBV12-4; clone_size: many; j_call: TRBJ1-6; cdr3_aa: CASSLGGGSNSPLHF; cdr3_nt: TGTGCCAGCAGTTTAGGAGGGGGCTCCAATTCACCCCTCCACTTT
d_call: -; v_call: TRBV20-1; clone_size: few; j_call: TRBJ1-5; cdr3_aa: CSARPGTYSNQPQHF; cdr3_nt: TGCAGTGCTAGACCCGGGACTTATAGCAATCAGCCCCAGCATTTT
d_call: -; v_call: TRBV20-1; clone_size: many; j_call: TRBJ2-7; cdr3_aa: CSATDIPLGYEQYF; cdr3_nt: TGCAGTGCTACGGACATCCCCTTGGGATACGAGCAGTACTTC
d_call: -; v_call: TRBV6-9; clone_size: once; j_call: TRBJ2-1; cdr3_aa: CASSYEGVYEQFF; cdr3_nt: TGTGCCAGCAGTTACGAAGGGGTATATGAGCAGTTCTTC
d_call: -; v_call: TRBV11-2; clone_size: few; j_call: TRBJ2-1; cdr3_aa: CASSIITEQFF; cdr3_nt: TGTGCCAGCAGCATTATCACTGAGCAGTTCTTC
d_call: -; v_call: TRBV30; clone_size: many; j_call: TRBJ2-3; cdr3_aa: CAWSLGGGTDTQYF; cdr3_nt: TGTGCCTGGAGTCTAGGCGGAGGCACAGATACGCAGTATTTT
d_call: TRBD1; v_call: TRBV30; clone_size: many; j_call: TRBJ1-1; cdr3_aa: CAWSPRTGMNTEAFF; cdr3_nt: TGTGCCTGGAGTCCCAGGACAGGCATGAACACTGAAGCTTTCTTT
d_call: -; v_call: TRBV6-1; clone_size: -; j_call: TRBJ2-3; cdr3_aa: CASSDRGSSDTQYF; cdr3_nt: TGTGCCAGCAGTGACAGGGGATCCTCAGATACGCAGTATTTT
d_call: -; v_call: TRBV24-1; clone_size: -; j_call: TRBJ2-1; cdr3_aa: CATSDVGKGSYNEQFF; cdr3_nt: TGTGCCACCAGTGACGTGGGCAAAGGGTCCTACAATGAGCAGTTCTTC
d_call: -; v_call: TRBV29-1; clone_size: few; j_call: TRBJ1-6; cdr3_aa: CSVELGSSYNSPLHF; cdr3_nt: TGCAGCGTTGAACTAGGGAGCTCCTATAATTCACCCCTCCACTTT
d_call: -; v_call: TRBV6-2/TRBV6-3; clone_size: -; j_call: TRBJ2-1; cdr3_aa: CASSANINEQFF; cdr3_nt: TGTGCCAGCAGCGCCAATATTAATGAGCAGTTCTTC
d_call: TRBD2; v_call: TRBV29-1; clone_size: once; j_call: TRBJ2-7; cdr3_aa: CSVTSGRVHEQYF; cdr3_nt: TGCAGCGTAACTAGCGGGAGGGTACACGAGCAGTACTTC
d_call: -; v_call: TRBV20-1; clone_size: many; j_call: TRBJ1-1; cdr3_aa: CSARDGRLAPGTEAFF; cdr3_nt: TGCAGTGCTAGAGACGGACGGCTTGCCCCGGGGACTGAAGCTTTCTTT
d_call: TRBD1; v_call: TRBV6-2/TRBV6-3; clone_size: -; j_call: TRBJ1-2; cdr3_aa: CVSSFLRDRENYGYTF; cdr3_nt: TGTGTCAGCAGTTTCCTCCGGGACAGGGAGAACTATGGCTACACCTTC
d_call: TRBD2; v_call: TRBV18; clone_size: -; j_call: TRBJ2-3; cdr3_aa: CASSPNSGASTDTQYF; cdr3_nt: TGTGCCAGCTCACCGAATAGCGGGGCTAGCACAGATACGCAGTATTTT
d_call: -; v_call: TRBV2; clone_size: -; j_call: TRBJ2-2; cdr3_aa: CASLSDRLANTGELFF; cdr3_nt: TGTGCCAGCCTCTCCGACAGGCTCGCGAACACCGGGGAGCTGTTTTTT
d_call: TRBD2; v_call: TRBV28; clone_size: many; j_call: TRBJ2-7; cdr3_aa: CASSLYTSGKDEQYF; cdr3_nt: TGTGCCAGCAGTTTATATACTAGCGGGAAAGACGAGCAGTACTTC
d_call: TRBD1; v_call: TRBV30; clone_size: many; j_call: TRBJ1-1; cdr3_aa: CAWSVQGALFVGTEAFF; cdr3_nt: TGTGCCTGGAGTGTACAGGGGGCCTTGTTCGTAGGCACTGAAGCTTTCTTT
d_call: -; v_call: TRBV30; clone_size: few; j_call: TRBJ2-7; cdr3_aa: CAWSPAGRVYEQYF; cdr3_nt: TGTGCCTGGAGTCCCGCGGGAAGGGTCTACGAGCAGTACTTC
d_call: -; v_call: TRBV19; clone_size: -; j_call: TRBJ2-1; cdr3_aa: CASSIFGTSYNEQFF; cdr3_nt: TGTGCCAGTAGTATCTTCGGGACATCATACAATGAGCAGTTCTTC
d_call: TRBD2; v_call: TRBV19; clone_size: -; j_call: TRBJ2-1; cdr3_aa: CGAGASGPNEQFF; cdr3_nt: TGTGGCGCTGGGGCTAGCGGTCCCAATGAGCAGTTCTTC
d_call: -; v_call: TRBV20-1; clone_size: few; j_call: TRBJ2-1; cdr3_aa: CSARDLDSSYNEQFF; cdr3_nt: TGCAGTGCTAGAGATCTGGATTCCTCCTACAATGAGCAGTTCTTC
d_call: TRBD1; v_call: TRBV27; clone_size: many; j_call: TRBJ1-2; cdr3_aa: CASSFTQGAAVYGYTF; cdr3_nt: TGTGCCAGCAGTTTCACCCAGGGGGCCGCCGTCTATGGCTACACCTTC
d_call: TRBD2; v_call: TRBV5-5; clone_size: -; j_call: TRBJ2-1; cdr3_aa: CASSFELAGGHNEQFF; cdr3_nt: TGTGCCAGCAGCTTTGAACTAGCGGGAGGACACAATGAGCAGTTCTTC
d_call: TRBD1; v_call: TRBV27; clone_size: -; j_call: TRBJ2-5; cdr3_aa: CASTDGQGRETQYF; cdr3_nt: TGTGCCAGCACCGACGGACAGGGGAGGGAGACCCAGTACTTC
d_call: TRBD2; v_call: TRBV11-2; clone_size: many; j_call: TRBJ2-5; cdr3_aa: CASSSLAGGPETQYF; cdr3_nt: TGTGCCAGCAGCTCACTAGCGGGAGGGCCAGAGACCCAGTACTTC